The TCR beta chain under discussion was sequenced for a study of shared clonotypes between healthy human individuals. For the study at large: A donor's plate count was three for CD4 naive and three for CD4 memory; CD8 naive had two and CD8 memory one. Overall study results and limits: The sharing of approximately 5.1% of naive CD4 clonotypes was seen across a handful of donors. Relative to memory subsets, naive subsets generally showed larger estimated richness.

The V and J ends lost 0 bases and 4 bases, in that order; junction bases with no gene match: 7. CDR3 length: 15 residues. Germline V gene sequence: CDR1 SGDLS, CDR2 YYNGEE. With regard to this clone: Its antigen is still unknown.

Terminally differentiated effector memory CD45RA+ cells were excluded from the naive CD8 cells, which were CD45RO-negative and positively selected for CCR7. The authors loaded about 200 ng DNA, 25,000 to 30,000 T cell genomes, into sorted-subset replicate PCRs. Method: immunoSEQ multiplex PCR; TCRdb's copy keeps in-frame clones and lacks some. Of about 2 million clones in the sample, about 95% were seen once. This sequence joins TRBV9 and TRBJ2-7; 7 bases match TRBD1. The TCR was taken from a man aged 18 to 29 in good health. The sample comprised naive CD8+ T cells sorted from blood. The CDR3 DNA is TGTGCCAGCAGCGTAGAGACGACAGGGATATACGAGCAGTACTTC. This sequence encodes CASSVETTGIYEQYF.